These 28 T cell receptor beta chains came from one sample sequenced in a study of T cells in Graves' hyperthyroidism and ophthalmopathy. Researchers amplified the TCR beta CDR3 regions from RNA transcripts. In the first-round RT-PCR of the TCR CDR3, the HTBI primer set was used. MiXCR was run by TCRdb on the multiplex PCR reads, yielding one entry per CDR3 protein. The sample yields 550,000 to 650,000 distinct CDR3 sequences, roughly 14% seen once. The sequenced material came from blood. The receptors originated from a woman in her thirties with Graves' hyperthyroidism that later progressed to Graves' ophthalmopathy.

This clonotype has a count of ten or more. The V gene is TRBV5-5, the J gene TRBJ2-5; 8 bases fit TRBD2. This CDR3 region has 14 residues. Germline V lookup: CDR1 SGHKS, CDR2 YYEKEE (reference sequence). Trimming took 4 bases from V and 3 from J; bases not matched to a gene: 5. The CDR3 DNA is TGTGCCAGCAGCCCCACAGCGGGAGAAGAGACCCAGTACTTC. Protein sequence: CASSPTAGEETQYF.

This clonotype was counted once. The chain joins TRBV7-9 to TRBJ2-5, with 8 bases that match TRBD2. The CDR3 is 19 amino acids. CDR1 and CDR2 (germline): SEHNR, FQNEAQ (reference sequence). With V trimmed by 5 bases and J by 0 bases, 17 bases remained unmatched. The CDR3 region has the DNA TGTGCCAGCAGCCCCGGGTTAGCGGGGCGAGGCAAATACCAAGAGACCCAGTACTTC. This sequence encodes CASSPGLAGRGKYQETQYF.

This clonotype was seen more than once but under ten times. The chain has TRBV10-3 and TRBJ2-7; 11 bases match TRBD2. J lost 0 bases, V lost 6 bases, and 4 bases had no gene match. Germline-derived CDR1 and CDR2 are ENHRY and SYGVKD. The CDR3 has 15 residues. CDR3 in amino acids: CAIRGSGRASYEQYF. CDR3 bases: TGTGCCATCAGGGGTAGCGGGAGGGCCTCCTACGAGCAGTACTTC.

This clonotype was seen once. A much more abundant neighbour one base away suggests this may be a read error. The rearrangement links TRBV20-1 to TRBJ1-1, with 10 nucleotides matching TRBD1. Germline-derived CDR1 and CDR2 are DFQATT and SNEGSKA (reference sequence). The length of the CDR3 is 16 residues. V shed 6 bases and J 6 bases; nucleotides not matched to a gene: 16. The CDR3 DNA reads TGCAGTGCGCCTCGACAGGGGGCGCCAATGTCGGCTGAAGCTTTCTTT. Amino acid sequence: CSAPRQGAPMSAEAFF.

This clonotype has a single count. The CDR3 region has the DNA TGTGCCAGCAGCCGGGATCTTTACACAGATACGCAGTATTTT. This encodes CASSRDLYTDTQYF. The chain carries TRBV6-1 and TRBJ2-3, with D perhaps TRBD2 (5 bases). The length of the CDR3 is 14 residues. Between the trimmed V and J ends, which lost 6 bases and 2 bases, there was a span of 12 bases. CDR1 and CDR2 (germline): MNHNS, SASEGT.

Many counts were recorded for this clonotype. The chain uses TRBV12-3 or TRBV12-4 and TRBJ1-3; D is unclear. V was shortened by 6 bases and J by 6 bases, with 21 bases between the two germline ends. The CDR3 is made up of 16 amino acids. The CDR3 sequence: CASRGIGSPYVNTIYF. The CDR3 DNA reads TGTGCCAGCAGGGGCATCGGCAGCCCGTACGTAAACACCATATATTTT.

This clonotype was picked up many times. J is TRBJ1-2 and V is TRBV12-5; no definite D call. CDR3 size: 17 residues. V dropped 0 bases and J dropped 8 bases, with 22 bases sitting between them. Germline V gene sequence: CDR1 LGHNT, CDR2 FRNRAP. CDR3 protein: CASGLVRLVTSVLGYTF. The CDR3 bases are TGTGCTAGTGGTTTGGTACGGCTTGTGACATCCGTACTGGGCTACACCTTC. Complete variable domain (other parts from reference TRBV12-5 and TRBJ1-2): DARVTQTPRHKVTEMGQEVTMRCQPILGHNTVFWYRQTMMQGLELLAYFRNRAPLDDSGMPKDRFSAEMPDATLATLKIQPSEPRDSAVYFCASGLVRLVTSVLGYTFGSGTRLTVV.

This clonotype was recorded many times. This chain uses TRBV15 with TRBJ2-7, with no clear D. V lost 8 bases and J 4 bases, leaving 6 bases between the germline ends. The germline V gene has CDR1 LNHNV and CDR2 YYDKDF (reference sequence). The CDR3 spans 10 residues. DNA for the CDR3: TGTGCCACCCGAGCGTACGAGCAGTACTTC. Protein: CATRAYEQYF. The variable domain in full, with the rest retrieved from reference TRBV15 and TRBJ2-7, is DAMVIQNPRYQVTQFGKPVTLSCSQTLNHNVMYWYQQKSSQAPKLLFHYYDKDFNNEADTPDNFQSRRPNTSFCFLDIRSPGLGDTAMYLCATRAYEQYFGPGTRLTVT.

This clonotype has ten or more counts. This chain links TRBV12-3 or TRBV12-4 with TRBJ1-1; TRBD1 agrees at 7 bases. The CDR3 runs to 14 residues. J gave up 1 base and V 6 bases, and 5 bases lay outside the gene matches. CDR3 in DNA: TGTGCCAGCAGCTCCGACAGGGAGAACACTGAAGCTTTCTTT. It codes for CASSSDRENTEAFF.

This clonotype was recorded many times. CDR3 region: CASSLTSGDTDTQYF. DNA of the CDR3: TGTGCCAGCAGCCTGACTAGCGGGGACACAGATACGCAGTATTTT. The chain joins TRBV11-1 to TRBJ2-3; TRBD2 matches 11 bases. Germline assignment: CDR1 SGHAT and CDR2 FQDESV (reference sequence). The V and J ends lost 5 bases and 2 bases, in that order; junction bases with no gene match: 3. The CDR3 consists of 15 residues.

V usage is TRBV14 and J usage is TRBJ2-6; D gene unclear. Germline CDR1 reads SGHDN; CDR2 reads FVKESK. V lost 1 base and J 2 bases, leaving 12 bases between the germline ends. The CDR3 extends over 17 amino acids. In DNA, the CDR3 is TGTGCCAGCAGCCAAGTTGTTCAGGTCGCTGGGGCCAACGTCCTGACTTTC. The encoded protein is CASSQVVQVAGANVLTF.

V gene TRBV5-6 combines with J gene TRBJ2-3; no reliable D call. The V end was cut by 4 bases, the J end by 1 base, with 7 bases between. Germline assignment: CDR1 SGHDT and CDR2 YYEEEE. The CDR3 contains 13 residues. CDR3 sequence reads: CASSLMRTDTQYF. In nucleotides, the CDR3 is TGTGCCAGCAGCCTAATGCGCACAGATACGCAGTATTTT. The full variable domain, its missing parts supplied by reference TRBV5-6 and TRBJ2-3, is DAGVTQSPTHLIKTRGQQVTLRCSPKSGHDTVSWYQQALGQGPQFIFQYYEEEERQRGNFPDRFSGHQFPNYSSELNVNALLLGDSALYLCASSLMRTDTQYFGPGTRLTVL.

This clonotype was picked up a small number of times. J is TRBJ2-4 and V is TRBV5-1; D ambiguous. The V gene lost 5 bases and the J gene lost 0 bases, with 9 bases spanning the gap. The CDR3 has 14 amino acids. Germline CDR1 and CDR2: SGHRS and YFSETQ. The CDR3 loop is CASSEAIAKNIQYF. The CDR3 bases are TGCGCCAGCAGTGAAGCAATAGCCAAAAACATTCAGTACTTC.

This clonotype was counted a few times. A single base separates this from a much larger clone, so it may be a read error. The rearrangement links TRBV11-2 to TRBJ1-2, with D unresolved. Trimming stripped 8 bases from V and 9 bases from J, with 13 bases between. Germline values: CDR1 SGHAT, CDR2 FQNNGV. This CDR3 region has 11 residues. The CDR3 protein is CASGNGSRYTF. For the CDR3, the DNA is TGTGCCAGCGGAAACGGAAGCCGCTACACCTTC.

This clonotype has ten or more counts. CDR3 amino acids: CASSHAGQTGGASEQYF. CDR3 in DNA: TGTGCCAGCAGCCACGCCGGGCAGACAGGGGGCGCGTCCGAGCAGTACTTC. This rearrangement joins TRBV3-1 to TRBJ2-7; 10 nucleotides line up with TRBD1. Trimming cost V 3 bases and J 6 bases; bases outside gene matches: 14. The V gene's germline CDR1 is LGHDT and CDR2 YNNKEL (reference sequence). This CDR3 region has 17 residues.

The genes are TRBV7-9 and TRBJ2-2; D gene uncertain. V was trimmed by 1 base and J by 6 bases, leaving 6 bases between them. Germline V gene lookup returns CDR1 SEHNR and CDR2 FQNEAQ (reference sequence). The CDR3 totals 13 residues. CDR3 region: CASSLEVSGELFF. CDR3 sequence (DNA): TGTGCCAGCAGCTTAGAGGTATCCGGGGAGCTGTTTTTT.

The CDR3 reads CASSSETSGAAYNEQFF. CDR3 nucleotides: TGTGCCAGCAGCTCAGAGACTAGCGGGGCTGCCTACAATGAGCAGTTCTTC. The J gene is TRBJ2-1, the V gene TRBV7-3; 11 bases line up with TRBD2. The CDR3 extends over 17 amino acids. The junction had 7 bases not matched to a gene; V was cut back by 4 bases and J by 2 bases. CDR1 is SGHTA and CDR2 is FQGTGA in the germline V gene.

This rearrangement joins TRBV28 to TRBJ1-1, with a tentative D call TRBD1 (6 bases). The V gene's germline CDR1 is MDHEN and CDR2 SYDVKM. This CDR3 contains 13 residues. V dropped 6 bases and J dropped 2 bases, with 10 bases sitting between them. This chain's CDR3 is CASRKGDNTEAFF. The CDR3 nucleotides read TGTGCCAGCAGGAAGGGGGACAACACTGAAGCTTTCTTT.

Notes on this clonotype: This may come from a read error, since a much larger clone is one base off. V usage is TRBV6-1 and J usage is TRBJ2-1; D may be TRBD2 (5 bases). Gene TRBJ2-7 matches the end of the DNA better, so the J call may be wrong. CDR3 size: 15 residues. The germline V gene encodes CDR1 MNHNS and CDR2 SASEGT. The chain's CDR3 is CASSPPGKLASEQYF. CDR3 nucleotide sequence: TGTGCCAGCAGCCCCCCGGGGAAACTCGCCAGTGAGCAGTACTTC.

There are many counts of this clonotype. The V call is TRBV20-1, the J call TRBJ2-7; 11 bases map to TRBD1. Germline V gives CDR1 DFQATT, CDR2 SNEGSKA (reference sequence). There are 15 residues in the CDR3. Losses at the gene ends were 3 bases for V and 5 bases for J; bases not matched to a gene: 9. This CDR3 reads CSARSWGTGGNEQYF. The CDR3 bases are TGCAGTGCTAGGTCCTGGGGGACAGGGGGGAACGAGCAGTACTTC.

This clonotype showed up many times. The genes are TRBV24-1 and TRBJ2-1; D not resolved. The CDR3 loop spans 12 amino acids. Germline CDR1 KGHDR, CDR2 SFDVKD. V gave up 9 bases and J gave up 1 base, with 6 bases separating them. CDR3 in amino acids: CATVGSYNEQFF. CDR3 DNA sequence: TGTGCCACCGTCGGTTCCTACAATGAGCAGTTCTTC.

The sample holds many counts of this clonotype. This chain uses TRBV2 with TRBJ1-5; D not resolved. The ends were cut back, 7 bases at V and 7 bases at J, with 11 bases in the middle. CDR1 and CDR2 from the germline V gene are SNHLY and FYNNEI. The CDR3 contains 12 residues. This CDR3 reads CASKTPGQPQHF. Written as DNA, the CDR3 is TGTGCCAGCAAAACTCCGGGGCAGCCCCAGCATTTT.

The DNA for the CDR3 is TGTGCCAGCAGCCTGGACAGGATCCCTGGGGAGCAGTACTTC. Its protein is CASSLDRIPGEQYF. The chain has TRBV6-1 and TRBJ2-7; 7 bases are shared with TRBD1. V shed 6 bases and J 7 bases; nucleotides not matched to a gene: 12. The CDR3 extends over 14 amino acids. Germline CDR1 reads MNHNS; CDR2 reads SASEGT.

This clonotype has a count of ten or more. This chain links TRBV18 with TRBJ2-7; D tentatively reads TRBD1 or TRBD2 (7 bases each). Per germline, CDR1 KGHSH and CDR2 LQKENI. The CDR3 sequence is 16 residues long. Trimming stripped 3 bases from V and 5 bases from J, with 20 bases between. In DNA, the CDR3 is TGTGCCAGCTCACCTAAGGGGCAGGGGGGGGCCCACGAGCAGTACTTC. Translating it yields CASSPKGQGGAHEQYF.

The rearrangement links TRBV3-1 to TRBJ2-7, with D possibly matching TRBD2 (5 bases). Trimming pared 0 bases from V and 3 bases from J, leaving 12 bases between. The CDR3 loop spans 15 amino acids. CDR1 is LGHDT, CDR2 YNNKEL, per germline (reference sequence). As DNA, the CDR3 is TGTGCCAGCAGCCAAGAACGCCTAGCAAGCTACGAGCAGTACTTC. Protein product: CASSQERLASYEQYF.

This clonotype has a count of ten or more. CDR3 bases: TGTGCCAGCAGCTTGTACCGGGACAGGGGCACTGAAGCTTTCTTT. Encoded protein: CASSLYRDRGTEAFF. The chain combines TRBV5-5 with TRBJ1-1; TRBD1 matches 10 bases. The CDR3 covers 15 residues. CDR1 is SGHKS, CDR2 YYEKEE, per germline (reference sequence). Trimming removed 1 base from V and 4 bases from J; junction bases left unmatched: 4.

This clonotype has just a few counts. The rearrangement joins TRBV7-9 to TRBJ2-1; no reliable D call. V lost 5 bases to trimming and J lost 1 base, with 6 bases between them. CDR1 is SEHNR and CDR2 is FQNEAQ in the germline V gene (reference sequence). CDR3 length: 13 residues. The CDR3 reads CASSAGSYNEQFF. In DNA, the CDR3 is TGTGCCAGCAGCGCCGGATCCTACAATGAGCAGTTCTTC.

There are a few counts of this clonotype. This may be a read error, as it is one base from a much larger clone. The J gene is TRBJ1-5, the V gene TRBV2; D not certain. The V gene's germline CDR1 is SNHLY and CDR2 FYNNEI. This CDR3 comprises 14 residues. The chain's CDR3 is CASSVGMEGWPRHF. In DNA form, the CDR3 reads TGTGCCAGCAGTGTGGGCATGGAAGGTTGGCCCCGGCATTTT.